The 30 T cell receptor beta chains reported below all come from one sample, sequenced in a study of OX40 agonist ivuxolimab in advanced cancers. The data were produced by immunoSEQ multiplex PCR, yet TCRdb's version contains in-frame clones alone and is incomplete. The table includes 65,000 to 100,000 clones, about 86% detected once. The specimen was CD4+ or CD8+ T cells sorted from blood, collected in a trial of the OX40 agonist ivuxolimab. The origin of the receptors is an adult with an advanced solid tumor such as melanoma, head and neck, liver or kidney cancer.

The CDR3 nucleotides are TGCAGCGTCCCCGTAGGGGGCGATGAGCAGTTCTTC. Translation gives CSVPVGGDEQFF. V is TRBV29-1 and J is TRBJ2-1; 7 nucleotides align to TRBD1. CDR3 size: 12 residues. Germline CDR1 reads SQVTM; CDR2 reads ANQGSEA. V gave up 6 bases and J gave up 8 bases; unmatched junction bases: 7.

The V gene is TRBV28, the J gene TRBJ2-4; possibly TRBD1 for D (6 bases). V was shortened by 10 bases and J by 5 bases, with 21 bases between the two germline ends. The germline gives CDR1 MDHEN, CDR2 SYDVKM. The CDR3 loop spans 15 amino acids. The CDR3: CATWTQIGGQNIQYF. The CDR3 DNA reads TGTGCCACCTGGACTCAAATAGGGGGACAAAACATTCAGTACTTC.

The J gene is TRBJ1-4, the V gene TRBV4-2; D is unclear. Trimming cost V 0 bases and J 7 bases, with 6 bases left between them. Germline loops: CDR1 LGHNA, CDR2 YNFKEQ. The CDR3 consists of 13 residues. CDR3 region: CASSQDRFEKLFF. CDR3 sequence (DNA): TGTGCCAGCAGCCAAGATAGATTTGAAAAACTGTTTTTT.

This chain links TRBV19 with TRBJ1-5; D is unresolved. Germline V gene sequence: CDR1 LNHDA, CDR2 SQIVND (reference sequence). With 5 bases removed from V and 2 bases from J, the gap between germline ends came to 4 bases. This CDR3 is built from 12 residues. CDR3 residues: CASSSGNQPQHF. The CDR3 DNA is TGTGCCAGTAGTTCGGGCAATCAGCCCCAGCATTTT.

The J gene is TRBJ2-1, the V gene TRBV27, with 7 bases aligning to TRBD1. This CDR3 is 13 amino acids long. V was clipped by 6 bases and J by 6 bases; unmatched bases: 5. Looked up from germline, CDR1 is MNHEY and CDR2 is SMNVEV (reference sequence). The CDR3 reads CASSRDRINEQFF. The CDR3 DNA follows: TGTGCCAGCAGCAGGGACAGAATCAATGAGCAGTTCTTC.

The CDR3 region is CASSLGGFGYTF. CDR3 in DNA: TGTGCCAGCAGTTTGGGGGGGTTTGGCTACACCTTC. The rearrangement links TRBV28 to TRBJ1-2; maybe TRBD1 (5 bases). The CDR3 extends over 12 amino acids. Germline CDR1 MDHEN, CDR2 SYDVKM. Trimming stripped 3 bases from V and 7 bases from J, with 9 bases between.

This chain connects TRBV12-5 to TRBJ1-1, with unresolved D. V was clipped by 6 bases and J by 4 bases, with 15 bases between them. CDR1 and CDR2 from the germline V gene are LGHNT and FRNRAP. The CDR3 spans 14 residues. The CDR3 sequence: CASGLQLEITEAFF. The DNA of the CDR3 is TGTGCTAGTGGCTTACAACTTGAAATCACTGAAGCTTTCTTT.

The rearrangement joins TRBV2 to TRBJ2-5; no definite D call. Trimming cost V 6 bases and J 7 bases, with 21 bases left between them. The CDR3 has 15 amino acids. The germline V gene has CDR1 SNHLY and CDR2 FYNNEI. In DNA form, the CDR3 reads TGTGCCAGCAGACCGCCGAGAGGCGGAGAAGGGACCCAGTACTTC. Residues: CASRPPRGGEGTQYF.

The rearrangement uses TRBV2 and TRBJ2-3; D not resolved. Germline-derived CDR1 and CDR2 are SNHLY and FYNNEI. The CDR3 contains 14 residues. V was trimmed by 8 bases and J by 4 bases, leaving 16 bases between them. The CDR3 nucleotides are TGTGCCAGCTCTCTCCCTGGACGCCCAGATACGCAGTATTTT. Translating it yields CASSLPGRPDTQYF.

The rearrangement joins TRBV5-4 to TRBJ2-5; possibly TRBD2 for D (6 bases). This CDR3 has 14 residues. The germline CDR1 and CDR2 sequences are SGHNT and YYREEE (reference sequence). Deletions cut 4 bases from V and 2 bases from J, with 12 bases between. The CDR3 DNA is TGTGCCAGCAGCCCGCGGGACCTACAAGAGACCCAGTACTTC. It encodes CASSPRDLQETQYF.

There are a few counts of this clone. This chain uses TRBV15 with TRBJ2-7; D is uncertain. This CDR3 has 16 residues. Trimming stripped 0 bases from V and 2 bases from J, with 14 bases between. Germline V gives CDR1 LNHNV, CDR2 YYDKDF (reference sequence). The CDR3 reads CATSRDRGAYPYEQYF. For the CDR3, the DNA is TGTGCCACCAGCAGAGATCGTGGAGCGTACCCCTACGAGCAGTACTTC.

This sequence joins TRBV4-1 and TRBJ2-7; perhaps TRBD1 as D (6 bases). Germline lookup yields CDR1 MGHRA and CDR2 YSYEKL. The CDR3 loop spans 14 amino acids. Trimming removed 0 bases from V and 6 bases from J, with 12 bases in between. CDR3 region: CASSQETGNLEQYF. CDR3 coding DNA: TGCGCCAGCAGCCAAGAAACAGGGAATCTCGAGCAGTACTTC.

This rearrangement joins TRBV11-2 to TRBJ1-3; unclear D gene. CDR1 is SGHAT and CDR2 is FQNNGV in the germline V gene. The CDR3 contains 16 residues. V lost 1 base and J lost 5, with 15 bases in between. The CDR3 DNA reads as TGTGCCAGCAGCTTAGTCCGACCCGCCGGTAGAAACACCATATATTTT. It specifies CASSLVRPAGRNTIYF.

The genes are TRBV5-1 and TRBJ2-7; 10 bases are shared with TRBD1. CDR3 length: 14 residues. Trimming removed 8 bases from V and 2 bases from J; junction bases left unmatched: 7. Germline assignment: CDR1 SGHRS and CDR2 YFSETQ. The CDR3 DNA reads TGCGCCAGTACTAAGGGACAGGGGACCTACGAGCAGTACTTC. Translation: CASTKGQGTYEQYF.

This chain joins TRBV5-1 and TRBJ2-1; 9 bases are shared with TRBD2. CDR3 length: 14 residues. With V trimmed by 5 bases and J by 11 bases, 11 bases remained unmatched. Germline CDR1 reads SGHRS; CDR2 reads YFSETQ. The CDR3 DNA reads TGCGCCAGCAGAGATACGGCTAGCGGGGATCAGCAGTTCTTC. Its protein is CASRDTASGDQQFF.

The count of this clone is one. V and J are TRBV6-6 and TRBJ1-1, with D possibly matching TRBD1 (5 bases). This CDR3 comprises 14 residues. Germline loops: CDR1 MNHNY, CDR2 SVGAGI (reference sequence). Deletions cut 0 bases from V and 4 bases from J, with 9 bases between. The CDR3 spells CASSYSMGGTEAFF. The CDR3, as DNA: TGTGCCAGCAGTTACTCCATGGGGGGCACTGAAGCTTTCTTT.

The chain recombines TRBV6-4 with TRBJ2-1; D ambiguous. Germline CDR1 is MRHNA and CDR2 is SNTAGT. CDR3 length equals 16 residues. V dropped 4 bases and J dropped 8 bases, with 21 bases sitting between them. CDR3 DNA: TGTGCCAGCAGTGTGGGTTGGCTAAAATCTCGGGATGAGCAGTTCTTC. It yields the protein CASSVGWLKSRDEQFF.

The chain combines TRBV28 with TRBJ2-7; the D is unclear. The CDR3 runs 13 residues. The germline gives CDR1 MDHEN, CDR2 SYDVKM. The V gene lost 3 bases and the J gene lost 6 bases, with 12 bases spanning the gap. CDR3 region: CASSFPEKPEQYF. The CDR3 bases are TGTGCCAGCAGTTTTCCCGAAAAACCCGAGCAGTACTTC.

In this sample, this clone turned up a few times. The chain carries TRBV11-2 and TRBJ1-1; D remains ambiguous. The V end was cut by 2 bases, the J end by 2 bases, with 6 bases between. This CDR3 contains 13 residues. Germline V gene lookup returns CDR1 SGHAT and CDR2 FQNNGV. CDR3 loop: CASSLSRNTEAFF. The CDR3 nucleotides are TGTGCCAGCAGCTTAAGCAGAAACACTGAAGCTTTCTTT.

This chain links TRBV5-1 with TRBJ2-7; 9 bases align to TRBD2. V shed 0 bases and J 1 base; nucleotides not matched to a gene: 8. Germline assignment: CDR1 SGHRS and CDR2 YFSETQ. This CDR3 region has 17 residues. This CDR3 reads CASSLGASGIQSYEQYF. The CDR3 DNA is TGCGCCAGCAGCTTGGGGGCTAGCGGGATCCAATCCTACGAGCAGTACTTC.

The chain has TRBV7-6 and TRBJ2-1; 7 nucleotides agree with TRBD2. CDR1 is SGHVS, CDR2 FNYEAQ, per germline. The CDR3 is made up of 15 amino acids. Losses at the gene ends were 5 bases for V and 4 bases for J; bases not matched to a gene: 8. For the CDR3, the DNA is TGTGCCAGCAGCCTCGGGCGGGAGACATACAATGAGCAGTTCTTC. This gives the protein CASSLGRETYNEQFF.

The CDR3 coding sequence is TGTGCCATCAGTGGCGACAGGGGCAGTGAGCAGTTCTTC. Translated: CAISGDRGSEQFF. The chain has TRBV10-3 and TRBJ2-1, with 8 bases lining up with TRBD1. The CDR3 is made up of 13 amino acids. After removal of 4 bases from V and 9 bases from J, the junction contained 5 bases not matched to a gene. Germline loops: CDR1 ENHRY, CDR2 SYGVKD.

This chain uses TRBV6-1 with TRBJ2-7; 8 bases line up with TRBD2. The V segment lost 8 bases and the J segment 3 bases; nucleotides outside the gene matches: 9. Germline loops: CDR1 MNHNS, CDR2 SASEGT. The CDR3 covers 14 residues. As DNA, the CDR3 is TGTGCCAGCCTCCTCCCGGGACTAGGCTACGAGCAGTACTTC. Translating it yields CASLLPGLGYEQYF.

The chain couples TRBV9 to TRBJ2-3; no firm D call. Trimming shortened V by 4 bases and J by 5 bases, and 14 bases separated the two germline ends. This CDR3 comprises 14 residues. Germline CDR1 reads SGDLS; CDR2 reads YYNGEE. The CDR3 region has the DNA TGTGCCAGCAGCTCGGCACGGTGGCAAGATACGCAGTATTTT. Translating it yields CASSSARWQDTQYF.

This clone was observed once. The DNA for the CDR3 is TGTGCCAGCAATCACCGCCAAGAGACCCAGTACTTC. This gives the protein CASNHRQETQYF. The chain uses TRBV6-5 and TRBJ2-5; no clear D. Per germline, CDR1 MNHEY and CDR2 SVGAGI. The V gene lost 7 bases and the J gene lost 1 base, with 7 bases spanning the gap. The CDR3 runs to 12 residues.

This chain links TRBV18 with TRBJ2-1; D is unclear. Germline-derived CDR1 and CDR2 are KGHSH and LQKENI. Trimming took 1 base from V and 4 from J, leaving 11 bases between them. CDR3 size: 15 residues. The CDR3 reads CASSPLRNLYNEQFF. The CDR3 coding sequence is TGTGCCAGCTCACCACTGAGGAACCTTTACAATGAGCAGTTCTTC. Looking up the rest from reference TRBV18 and TRBJ2-1 gives the full variable domain: NAGVMQNPRHLVRRRGQEARLRCSPMKGHSHVYWYRQLPEEGLKFMVYLQKENIIDESGMPKERFSAEFPKEGPSILRIQQVVRGDSAAYFCASSPLRNLYNEQFFGPGTRLTVL.

This chain links TRBV7-9 with TRBJ2-7, with a tentative D call TRBD2 (5 bases). Trimming took 3 bases from V and 3 from J, leaving 12 bases between them. The germline gives CDR1 SEHNR, CDR2 FQNEAQ (reference sequence). There are 14 residues in the CDR3. The chain's CDR3 is CASSFGGLLYEQYF. The CDR3 DNA follows: TGTGCCAGCAGCTTTGGCGGGTTGCTCTACGAGCAGTACTTC.

This chain connects TRBV29-1 to TRBJ2-5; D might be TRBD1 or TRBD2, each matching 5 bases. The CDR3 covers 14 residues. V lost 2 bases, J lost 2 bases, and 12 bases lay in between. Germline values: CDR1 SQVTM, CDR2 ANQGSEA. The chain's CDR3 is CSVELGVEQETQYF. DNA for the CDR3: TGCAGCGTTGAATTGGGGGTAGAACAAGAGACCCAGTACTTC.

The chain uses TRBV19 and TRBJ2-7; no clear D. V lost 5 bases to trimming and J lost 5 bases, with 13 bases between them. This CDR3 spans 13 amino acids. Looked up from germline, CDR1 is LNHDA and CDR2 is SQIVND (reference sequence). DNA of the CDR3: TGTGCCAGTAGTGTCGGCAACTTGAACGAGCAGTACTTC. Amino acids: CASSVGNLNEQYF. Complete variable domain (other parts from reference TRBV19 and TRBJ2-7): DGGITQSPKYLFRKEGQNVTLSCEQNLNHDAMYWYRQDPGQGLRLIYYSQIVNDFQKGDIAEGYSVSREKKESFPLTVTSAQKNPTAFYLCASSVGNLNEQYFGPGTRLTVT.

The chain has TRBV30 and TRBJ1-4; 8 bases agree with TRBD1. The germline V gene encodes CDR1 GTSNPN and CDR2 SVGIG (reference sequence). The trim removed 5 bases at V and 4 bases at J, leaving 6 bases unmatched. There are 14 residues in the CDR3. CDR3 sequence: CAWSGTGFNEKLFF. The CDR3 DNA reads as TGTGCCTGGTCCGGGACAGGTTTTAATGAAAAACTGTTTTTT.